The present TCR beta chain was sequenced within a study of human T cells and chemical hapten exposure. Study-wide context: Patch tests containing 0.01% DPC, applied to the upper back, were read at 6 days. Study-wide results and limits: Correlating positively with patch test score were the PT1 expanded TCR counts.

One entry per CDR3 protein, called by TCRdb with MiXCR from the RACE reads. The table shows more than 65,000 distinct CDR3 sequences, with approximately 8% occurring only once. Stated time point: patch test 1, 2 weeks after DPC sensitization. Treatment defined: therapeutic diphenylcyclopropenone sensitization with weekly scalp DPC. The study drew its donors from alopecia patients who were 18 to 70 years old and suitable for DPC. The study extracted total RNA from unfractionated whole blood. Per the germline V gene, CDR1 is DFQATT and CDR2 is SNEGSKA (reference sequence). V lost 0 bases to trimming and J lost 6 bases; unmatched junction nucleotides: 0. The CDR3 is 14 residues long. This clonotype was detected only a few times. No antigen is known for it.

Sample: whole blood, taken in connection with sensitization to the hapten diphenylcyclopropenone (DPC). J is TRBJ1-5 and V is TRBV20-1; 12 bases match TRBD1. This TCR derives from a woman between 25 and 40 years old with alopecia areata. Some clones in this sample may be carry-over from other donors' samples. The CDR3 sequence is CSAREGQGAQPQHF. CDR3 DNA sequence: TGCAGTGCTAGAGAGGGACAGGGGGCTCAGCCCCAGCATTTT.